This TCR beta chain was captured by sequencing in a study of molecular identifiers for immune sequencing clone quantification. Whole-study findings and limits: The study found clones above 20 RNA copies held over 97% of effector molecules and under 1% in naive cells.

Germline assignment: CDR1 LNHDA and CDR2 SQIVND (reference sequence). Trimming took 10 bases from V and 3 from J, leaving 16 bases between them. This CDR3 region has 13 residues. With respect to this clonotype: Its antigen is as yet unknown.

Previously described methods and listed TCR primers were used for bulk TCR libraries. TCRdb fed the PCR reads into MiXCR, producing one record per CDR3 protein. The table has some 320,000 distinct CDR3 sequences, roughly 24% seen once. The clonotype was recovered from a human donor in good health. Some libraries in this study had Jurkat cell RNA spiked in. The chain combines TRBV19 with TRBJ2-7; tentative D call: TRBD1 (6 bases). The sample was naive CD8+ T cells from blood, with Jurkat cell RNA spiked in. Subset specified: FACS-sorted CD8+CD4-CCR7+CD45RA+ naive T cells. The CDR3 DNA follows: TGTGCCACCTCGGAGACAGGAGACTACGAGCAGTACTTC. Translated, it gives CATSETGDYEQYF.